This TCR beta chain was identified in a study of response to subunit inactivated influenza vaccine. This clonotype was observed many times. Its antigen is unknown. CDR1 SGHTA and CDR2 FQGNSA come from the germline V gene. V was cut by 5 bases and J by 3 bases, with 6 bases left in between. The CDR3 sequence is 12 residues long. TCRdb reprocessed the RT-PCR reads via MiXCR and lists one record per CDR3 protein. The sample comprises around 750,000 distinct CDR3 sequences, less than 25% of which are singletons, and 10% rests with the top ten. Points from the study as a whole: New T cells are recruited in small numbers by each seasonal influenza vaccination, according to the authors' suggestion.

This TCR was recovered from a man between 50 and 59 years old who received an inactivated influenza vaccine. V gene TRBV7-2 combines with J gene TRBJ2-3; D is unresolved. The sample in question was PBMCs from blood, obtained about 5 days after vaccination. The CDR3 nucleotides are TGTGCCAGCAGCGCATATACAGATACGCAGTATTTT. It codes for CASSAYTDTQYF.